The 13 T cell receptor beta chains presented below share a single source sample, sequenced in a study of T-cell memory formation after mild COVID-19. TCRdb reanalysed the 5' RACE reads using MiXCR and keeps one entry per CDR3 protein. The table shows roughly 380,000 distinct CDR3 sequences, with 25% to 30% occurring only once. Sequenced sample: PBMCs or a T cell subset sorted from them (not recorded which). These receptors originate from an adult woman who had mild COVID-19 (a few samples of this study predate the infection). Cell type and time point are not known.

The chain employs TRBV7-2 and TRBJ1-2, with D hard to call. Looked up from germline, CDR1 is SGHTA and CDR2 is FQGNSA. V lost 4 bases to trimming and J lost 2 bases, with 11 bases between them. CDR3 length equals 14 residues. DNA for the CDR3: TGTGCCAGCAGCTGGTTAGGTCAAAACTATGGCTACACCTTC. This gives the protein CASSWLGQNYGYTF.

J is TRBJ1-1 and V is TRBV10-3; tentative D call: TRBD1 (6 bases). Germline-derived CDR1 and CDR2 are ENHRY and SYGVKD. This CDR3 is built from 14 residues. The V gene lost 6 bases and the J gene lost 4 bases, with 15 bases spanning the gap. For the CDR3, the DNA is TGTGCCATCAGAGCTACAGGGTTTGGCACTGAAGCTTTCTTT. Translated: CAIRATGFGTEAFF.

At least ten counts were recorded for this clonotype. The CDR3 reads CASSPGATTDTQYF. The CDR3 region has the DNA TGCGCCAGCAGTCCGGGGGCCACCACAGATACGCAGTATTTT. The gene calls are TRBV4-1 and TRBJ2-3; D is possibly TRBD1 or TRBD2 (6 bases each). CDR1 MGHRA and CDR2 YSYEKL come from the germline V gene. V lost 6 bases to trimming and J lost 2 bases, with 12 bases between them. CDR3 size: 14 residues.

The rearrangement uses TRBV7-2 and TRBJ2-1, with 11 positions matching TRBD2. This CDR3 comprises 16 residues. V lost 1 base, J lost 4 bases, and 3 bases stayed unmatched. Germline values: CDR1 SGHTA, CDR2 FQGNSA. The CDR3 loop is CASSLGPSGRYNEQFF. The CDR3 DNA reads TGTGCCAGCAGCTTAGGCCCTAGCGGGAGGTACAATGAGCAGTTCTTC.

The sample holds a few counts of this clonotype. The genes are TRBV20-1 and TRBJ1-2; the D is unclear. Germline V gives CDR1 DFQATT, CDR2 SNEGSKA (reference sequence). The germline V and J ends were trimmed by 1 base and 4 bases, with 1 base remaining between them. The CDR3 sequence is 10 residues long. The CDR3 loop reads CSARVYGYTF. CDR3 coding DNA: TGCAGTGCTAGAGTCTATGGCTACACCTTC.

V gene TRBV6-1 combines with J gene TRBJ2-7; D might be TRBD1 (6 bases). Trimming cost V 7 bases and J 1 base, with 11 bases left between them. The germline CDR1 and CDR2 sequences are MNHNS and SASEGT. The CDR3 consists of 13 residues. The CDR3 reads CASMGAPSYEQYF. CDR3 nucleotides: TGTGCCAGCATGGGGGCTCCTTCCTACGAGCAGTACTTC.

This chain links TRBV15 with TRBJ2-7, with D perhaps TRBD2 (5 bases). Trimming cost V 4 bases and J 1 base, with 11 bases left between them. The CDR3 covers 14 residues. Looked up from germline, CDR1 is LNHNV and CDR2 is YYDKDF (reference sequence). The CDR3 loop reads CATSNPGVSYEQYF. The CDR3 coding sequence is TGTGCCACCAGCAACCCCGGGGTTTCCTACGAGCAGTACTTC.

This clonotype has just a few counts. This chain connects TRBV5-1 to TRBJ1-1; a weak D match, TRBD1 (5 bases). Looked up from germline, CDR1 is SGHRS and CDR2 is YFSETQ. This CDR3 comprises 16 residues. Between the trimmed V and J ends, which lost 2 bases and 4 bases, there was a span of 18 bases. This chain's CDR3 is CASSFRVRAVSTEAFF. The CDR3 bases are TGCGCCAGCAGCTTCAGGGTGAGGGCCGTTAGCACTGAAGCTTTCTTT.

The chain is built from TRBV12-3 or TRBV12-4 and TRBJ2-6, with 7 bases aligning to TRBD1. The V and J ends lost 6 bases and 2 bases, in that order; junction bases with no gene match: 4. This CDR3 has 15 amino acids. The CDR3 DNA sequence: TGTGCCAGCAGCACAGACAGGGCTGGGGCCAACGTCCTGACTTTC. Protein product: CASSTDRAGANVLTF.

Here the CDR3 reads CASSTLTGDTEAFF. As DNA, the CDR3 is TGTGCCAGTAGTACCCTAACAGGGGACACTGAAGCTTTCTTT. This chain connects TRBV19 to TRBJ1-1; 7 positions agree with TRBD1. Germline CDR1 reads LNHDA; CDR2 reads SQIVND (reference sequence). This CDR3 region has 14 residues. V was pared by 4 bases and J by 3 bases, with 5 bases of the junction left unmatched.

This clonotype was detected a few times. The genes are TRBV5-4 and TRBJ1-1, with D unresolved. The V end lost 0 bases, the J end lost 1 base, and 22 bases lay between the germline ends. This CDR3 has 19 residues. The germline V gene has CDR1 SGHNT and CDR2 YYREEE (reference sequence). The CDR3 spells CASSLDLVEADGTNTEAFF. The CDR3 DNA follows: TGTGCCAGCAGCTTGGATTTGGTGGAGGCGGACGGAACGAACACTGAAGCTTTCTTT.

This clonotype was detected only a few times. The V gene is TRBV7-2, the J gene TRBJ2-4; TRBD2 is a possible D gene (6 bases). This CDR3 spans 14 amino acids. V lost 5 bases, J lost 11 bases, and 19 bases lay in between. CDR1 SGHTA and CDR2 FQGNSA come from the germline V gene. DNA of the CDR3: TGTGCCAGCAGCCATGCCGGGAGCCAGGCTGTTCAGTACTTC. It codes for CASSHAGSQAVQYF.

Only a few counts were recorded for this clonotype. The chain recombines TRBV12-3 or TRBV12-4 with TRBJ2-7, with D perhaps TRBD2 (7 bases). The CDR3 contains 14 residues. V lost 5 bases and J lost 6, with 17 bases in between. The CDR3 protein is CASSPRRGGGEQYF. DNA for the CDR3: TGTGCCAGCAGTCCCCGCCGGGGAGGGGGCGAGCAGTACTTC.